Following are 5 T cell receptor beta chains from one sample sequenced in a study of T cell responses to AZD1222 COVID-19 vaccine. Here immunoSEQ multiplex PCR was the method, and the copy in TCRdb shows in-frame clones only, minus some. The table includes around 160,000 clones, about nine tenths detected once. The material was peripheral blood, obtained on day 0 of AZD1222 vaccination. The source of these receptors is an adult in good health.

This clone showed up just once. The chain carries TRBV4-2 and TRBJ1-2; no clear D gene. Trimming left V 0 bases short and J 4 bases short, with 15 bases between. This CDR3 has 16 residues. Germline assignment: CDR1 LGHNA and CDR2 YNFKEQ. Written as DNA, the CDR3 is TGTGCCAGCAGCCAAGAGCTCACACTTGGTCCCTATGGCTACACCTTC. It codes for CASSQELTLGPYGYTF.

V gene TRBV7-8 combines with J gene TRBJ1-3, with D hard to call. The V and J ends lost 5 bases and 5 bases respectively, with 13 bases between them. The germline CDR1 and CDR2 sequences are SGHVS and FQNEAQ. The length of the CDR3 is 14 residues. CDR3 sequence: CASSRTDGRNTIYF. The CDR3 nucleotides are TGTGCCAGCAGCCGAACGGACGGCCGAAACACCATATATTTT.

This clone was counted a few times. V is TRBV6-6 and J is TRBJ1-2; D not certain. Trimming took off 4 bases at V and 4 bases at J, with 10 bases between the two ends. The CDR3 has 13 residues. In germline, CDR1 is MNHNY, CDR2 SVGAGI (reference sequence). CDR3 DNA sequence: TGTGCCAGCAGTTCCCAGTCAGGCTATGGCTACACCTTC. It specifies CASSSQSGYGYTF.

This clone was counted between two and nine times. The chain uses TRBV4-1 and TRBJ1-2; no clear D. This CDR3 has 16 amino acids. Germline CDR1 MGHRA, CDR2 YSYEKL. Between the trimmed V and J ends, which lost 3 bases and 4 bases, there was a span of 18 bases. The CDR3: CASSQLGGQRVYGYTF. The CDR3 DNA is TGCGCCAGCAGCCAGCTCGGCGGGCAGCGAGTCTATGGCTACACCTTC.

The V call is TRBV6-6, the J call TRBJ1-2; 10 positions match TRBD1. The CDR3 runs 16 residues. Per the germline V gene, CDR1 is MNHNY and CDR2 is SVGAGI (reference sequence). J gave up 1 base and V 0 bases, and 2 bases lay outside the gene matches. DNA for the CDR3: TGTGCCAGCAGTTACTCGACAGGGGGCGGTAACTATGGCTACACCTTC. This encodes CASSYSTGGGNYGYTF.